This T cell receptor (beta chain) was sequenced during a study of T cells in Graves' hyperthyroidism and ophthalmopathy. A note on this clonotype: Antigen unknown.

The study's findings and limits: Blood shared most expanded thyroid clonotypes above 0.001.

CDR1 DFQATT and CDR2 SNEGSKA come from the germline V gene (reference sequence). The CDR3 covers 15 residues. The ends lost 8 bases at V and 5 bases at J; junction bases unmatched: 16. RNA transcripts served as the template for amplifying TCR beta CDR3 regions. First-round RT-PCR of the TCR CDR3 relied on the HTBI primer set. In TCRdb, the multiplex PCR reads were re-called with MiXCR into one record per CDR3 protein. The data contain 550,000 to 850,000 distinct CDR3 sequences, around 20% of them singletons. Sample: blood. This clonotype was sampled from a woman aged 45-60 years with Graves' hyperthyroidism that later progressed to Graves' ophthalmopathy. This chain connects TRBV20-1 to TRBJ2-5; 8 nucleotides align to TRBD2. The DNA of the CDR3 is TGCAGTCCACATCGCCTCCTCGGGGGGGCCGAGACCCAGTACTTC. Translation gives CSPHRLLGGAETQYF.